The clone carrying this TCR beta chain has at least ten counts. What it recognizes is unknown. This entry belongs to a study of T-cell reconstitution after alpha-beta-depleted transplantation in children. Study results and limitations: Some patients owed their high day-60 TCRbeta diversity to surviving recipient T cells and thymic progenitors. Reported findings indicate that, about two months after transplant, alpha-beta T cells came from several hundred expanded clones, which were derived from non-depleted graft cells. A year post-transplant, T-cell counts and diversity derived mostly from newly produced T cells.

A library of TCRbeta sequences, prepared with unique molecular identifiers, was generated. TCRdb processed the PCR reads anew with MiXCR; each CDR3 protein has one entry. The sample comprises 55,000 to 85,000 distinct CDR3 sequences, 11% of which are singletons, and about 13% rests with the top ten. The ends were cut back, 4 bases at V and 1 base at J, with 7 bases in the middle. The CDR3 has 14 amino acids. The V call is TRBV12-3 or TRBV12-4, the J call TRBJ2-2; D is perhaps TRBD2 (5 bases). This specimen consisted of PBMCs, obtained before TCRalphabeta/CD19-depleted stem cell transplant. The sequence derives from a boy between 10 and 17 years old with acute myeloid leukemia, due to receive a stem cell transplant. Here the CDR3 DNA reads TGTGCCAGCAGTTCCCGGGAGAACACCGGGGAGCTGTTTTTT. Translating gives CASSSRENTGELFF.